The following is a T cell receptor beta chain sequence with its context. The antigen is undetermined. This sample stems from a study of regulatory dendritic cells for organ transplantation. Looked up from germline, CDR1 is MNHEY and CDR2 is SVGAGI. The length of the CDR3 is 13 residues. V shed 4 bases, J shed 15 bases, and the junction held 9 bases outside the gene matches. Sorted subsets were CFSE-labeled and cultured approximately 5 days with allogeneic dendritic cells. The protocol was immunoSEQ multiplex PCR, while the TCRdb copy is restricted to in-frame clones and leaves out a portion. The sample holds tens of thousands of clones, approximately 85% seen once.

The V gene is TRBV6-5, the J gene TRBJ2-1; 10 nucleotides align to TRBD2. The TCR originated in a human donor in good health. The sequencing input was naive CD4+ T cells from blood cultured with dendritic cells. The subset: CD45RA+ naive T cells. This chain's CDR3 is CASSSTSGLGRFF. For the CDR3, the DNA is TGTGCCAGCAGTTCGACTAGCGGGTTAGGTAGGTTCTTC.